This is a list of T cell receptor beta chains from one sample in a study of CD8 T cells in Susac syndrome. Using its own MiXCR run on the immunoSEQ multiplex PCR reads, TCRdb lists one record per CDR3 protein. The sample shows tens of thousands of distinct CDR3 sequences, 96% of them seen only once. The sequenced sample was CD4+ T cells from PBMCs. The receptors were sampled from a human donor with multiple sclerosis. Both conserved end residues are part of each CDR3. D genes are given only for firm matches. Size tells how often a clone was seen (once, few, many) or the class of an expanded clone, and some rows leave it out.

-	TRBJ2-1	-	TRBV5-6	CASSLGRSSYNEQFF	TGTGCCAGCAGCTTGGGACGCAGCTCCTACAATGAGCAGTTCTTC
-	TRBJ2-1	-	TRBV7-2	CASSLAGGHYNEQFF	TGTGCCAGCAGCTTAGCAGGCGGGCATTACAATGAGCAGTTCTTC
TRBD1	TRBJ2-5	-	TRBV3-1	CASSQATGEWETQYF	TGTGCCAGCAGCCAAGCCACAGGGGAATGGGAGACCCAGTACTTC
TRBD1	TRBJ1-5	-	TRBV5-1	CASSPGTENQPQHF	TGCGCCAGCAGCCCGGGGACAGAGAACCAGCCCCAGCATTTT
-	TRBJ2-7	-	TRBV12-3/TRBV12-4	CASSFRTDSYEQYF	TGTGCCAGCAGTTTCCGGACAGACTCCTACGAGCAGTACTTC
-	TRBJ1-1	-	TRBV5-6	CASSLETEAFF	TGTGCCAGCAGCTTGGAGACTGAAGCTTTCTTT
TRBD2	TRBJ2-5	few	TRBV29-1	CSEYSGGETQYF	TGCAGCGAGTACTCGGGAGGCGAGACCCAGTACTTC
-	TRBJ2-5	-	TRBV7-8	CASSLAGAGQPETQYF	TGTGCCAGCAGCTTAGCTGGTGCCGGACAACCAGAGACCCAGTACTTC
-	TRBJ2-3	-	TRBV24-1	CATRPGSTDTQYF	TGTGCCACCAGACCGGGGAGCACAGATACGCAGTATTTT
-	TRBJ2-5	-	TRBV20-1	CSARTNQETQYF	TGCAGTGCCAGGACTAACCAAGAGACCCAGTACTTC
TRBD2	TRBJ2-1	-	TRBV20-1	CSASHGLAGGQNEQFF	TGCAGTGCTAGCCATGGACTAGCGGGGGGCCAGAATGAGCAGTTCTTC
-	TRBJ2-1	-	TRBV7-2	CASSLALGIDEQFF	TGTGCCAGCAGCTTAGCGTTAGGGATCGATGAGCAGTTCTTC
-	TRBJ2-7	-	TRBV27	CASSLRGVSYEQYF	TGTGCCAGCAGTTTGAGAGGGGTCAGCTACGAGCAGTACTTC
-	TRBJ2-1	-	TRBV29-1	CSVEERNEQFF	TGCAGCGTTGAAGAGCGTAATGAGCAGTTCTTC
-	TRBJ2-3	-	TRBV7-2	CASSLVVALSTDTQYF	TGTGCCAGCAGCTTAGTGGTAGCCCTTAGCACAGATACGCAGTATTTT
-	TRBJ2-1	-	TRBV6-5	CASSYGHKSYNEQFF	TGTGCCAGCAGTTACGGGCACAAGTCCTACAATGAGCAGTTCTTC
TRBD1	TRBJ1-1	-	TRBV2	CASTRDRYTEAFF	TGTGCCAGCACCCGGGACAGGTACACTGAAGCTTTCTTT
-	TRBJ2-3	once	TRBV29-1	CSSSQDTQYF	TGCAGCTCCAGCCAAGATACGCAGTATTTT
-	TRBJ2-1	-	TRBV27	CASSLWGVYNEQFF	TGTGCCAGCAGTTTATGGGGAGTCTACAATGAGCAGTTCTTC
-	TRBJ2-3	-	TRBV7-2	CASSLVGGVGTDTQYF	TGTGCCAGCAGCTTAGTAGGCGGGGTGGGCACAGATACGCAGTATTTT
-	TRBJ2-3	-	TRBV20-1	CSARDRLRVSTDTQYF	TGCAGTGCTAGAGATCGGTTGAGGGTGTCCACAGATACGCAGTATTTT
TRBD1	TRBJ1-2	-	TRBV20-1	CSAIRQGLYGYTF	TGCAGTGCCATCCGACAGGGACTCTATGGCTACACCTTC
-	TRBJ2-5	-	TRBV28	CASSFAGTRKGADGTQYF	TGTGCCAGCAGTTTTGCGGGGACTAGAAAGGGGGCCGATGGGACCCAGTACTTC
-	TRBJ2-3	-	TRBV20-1	CSASDRRTDTQYF	TGCAGTGCTTCGGACCGACGCACAGATACGCAGTATTTT
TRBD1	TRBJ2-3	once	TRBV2	CASRPQGTGTDTQYF	TGTGCCAGCAGACCACAGGGGACCGGCACAGATACGCAGTATTTT
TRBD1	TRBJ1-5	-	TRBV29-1	CSVSLTGGNNQPQHF	TGCAGCGTTAGCCTGACAGGGGGGAACAATCAGCCCCAGCATTTT
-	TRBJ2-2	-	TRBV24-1	CATSVGVQSRELFF	TGTGCCACCAGTGTAGGGGTCCAATCCCGGGAGCTGTTTTTT
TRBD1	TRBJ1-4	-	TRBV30	CAGQTGGNEKLFF	TGTGCCGGACAGACAGGGGGGAATGAAAAACTGTTTTTT
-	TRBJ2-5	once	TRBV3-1	CASSPRRLQETQYF	TGTGCCAGCAGTCCCCGCCGGCTACAAGAGACCCAGTACTTC
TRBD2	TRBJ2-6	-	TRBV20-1	CSALLAGGPLWEANVLTF	TGCAGTGCCCTACTAGCGGGGGGCCCTCTCTGGGAGGCCAACGTCCTGACTTTC
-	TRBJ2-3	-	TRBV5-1	CASSLEGDGSTDTQYF	TGCGCCAGCAGCTTGGAGGGGGACGGAAGCACAGATACGCAGTATTTT
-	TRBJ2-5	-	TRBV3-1	CASSQGVREETQYF	TGTGCCAGCAGCCAAGGTGTCAGGGAAGAGACCCAGTACTTC
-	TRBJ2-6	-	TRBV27	CASSLSGRLSGANVLTF	TGTGCCAGCAGTTTATCGGGGCGGCTCTCTGGGGCCAACGTCCTGACTTTC
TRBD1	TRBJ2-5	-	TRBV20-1	CSATDRGKETQYF	TGCAGTGCTACGGACAGGGGTAAAGAGACCCAGTACTTC
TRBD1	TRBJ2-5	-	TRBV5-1	CASGQGALQETQYF	TGCGCCAGCGGACAGGGGGCCCTCCAAGAGACCCAGTACTTC
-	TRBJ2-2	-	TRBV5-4	CASSLGTVNTGELFF	TGTGCCAGCAGCTTGGGGACAGTAAACACCGGGGAGCTGTTTTTT
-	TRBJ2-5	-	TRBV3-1	CASSPRQGGKETQYF	TGTGCCAGCAGCCCACGACAGGGAGGCAAAGAGACCCAGTACTTC
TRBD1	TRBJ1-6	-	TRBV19	CASSVQQGAVNDSPLHF	TGTGCCAGTAGTGTACAACAGGGGGCAGTTAACGATTCACCCCTCCACTTT
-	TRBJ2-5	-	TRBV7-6	CASSLGRRETQYF	TGTGCCAGCAGCTTGGGTAGACGGGAGACCCAGTACTTC
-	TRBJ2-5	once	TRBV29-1	CSVEEVRETQYF	TGCAGCGTTGAAGAAGTGCGGGAGACCCAGTACTTC
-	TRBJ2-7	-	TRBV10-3	CAISARGSQGYEQYF	TGTGCCATCAGTGCACGGGGGTCACAGGGGTACGAGCAGTACTTC
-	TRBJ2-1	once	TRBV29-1	CSGRYNEQFF	TGCAGCGGGAGGTACAATGAGCAGTTCTTC
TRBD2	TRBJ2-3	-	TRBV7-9	CASSSAGADTQYF	TGTGCCAGCAGCTCCGCGGGGGCAGATACGCAGTATTTT
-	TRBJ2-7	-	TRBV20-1	CSARVNRRPAYEQYF	TGCAGTGCTAGAGTGAACAGACGCCCTGCCTACGAGCAGTACTTC
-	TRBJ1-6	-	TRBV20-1	CSARGVLRSPLHF	TGCAGTGCTAGAGGCGTGTTGAGGTCACCCCTCCACTTT
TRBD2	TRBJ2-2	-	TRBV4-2	CASSQLLAGDNTGELFF	TGTGCCAGCAGCCAACTCCTAGCGGGGGACAACACCGGGGAGCTGTTTTTT
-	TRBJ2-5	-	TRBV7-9	CASIRTTGGAQYF	TGTGCCAGCATCCGGACTACCGGCGGAGCCCAGTACTTC
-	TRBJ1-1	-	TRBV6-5	CASREHSMNTEVFF	TGTGCCAGCAGGGAACACAGCATGAACACTGAAGTTTTCTTT
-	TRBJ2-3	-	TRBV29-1	CSVPRRTTDTQYF	TGCAGCGTTCCCCGGCGGACCACAGATACGCAGTATTTT
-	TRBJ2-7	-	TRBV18	CASSPLMGERLGLPYEQYF	TGTGCCAGCTCACCACTCATGGGAGAGCGGTTGGGCCTACCCTACGAGCAGTACTTC
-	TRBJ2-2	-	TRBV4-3	CASSQVDTGELFF	TGCGCCAGCAGCCAAGTAGATACCGGGGAGCTGTTTTTT
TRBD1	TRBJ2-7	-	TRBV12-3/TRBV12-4	CASSLAGTGGYEQYF	TGTGCCAGCAGTTTAGCTGGGACAGGGGGATACGAGCAGTACTTC
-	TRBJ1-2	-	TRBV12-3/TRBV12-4	CASSSSGTIYGYTF	TGTGCCAGCAGTTCTTCTGGGACGATCTATGGCTACACCTTC
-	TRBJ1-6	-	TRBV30	CAWSKGDSPLHF	TGTGCCTGGAGCAAGGGGGATTCACCCCTCCACTTT
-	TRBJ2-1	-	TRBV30	CAWSDQNEQFF	TGTGCCTGGAGTGACCAGAATGAGCAGTTCTTC
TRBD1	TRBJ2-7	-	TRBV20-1	CSAGGTGNRNEQYF	TGCAGTGCTGGAGGGACAGGGAATAGGAACGAGCAGTACTTC
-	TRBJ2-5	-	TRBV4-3	CASSQVPQETQYF	TGCGCCAGCAGCCAAGTGCCTCAAGAGACCCAGTACTTC
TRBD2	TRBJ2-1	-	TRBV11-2	CASSLLAGVNEQFF	TGTGCCAGCAGCTTGCTAGCGGGGGTTAATGAGCAGTTCTTC
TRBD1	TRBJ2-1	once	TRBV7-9	CASSSRDRGLYNEQFF	TGTGCCAGCAGCTCCCGGGACAGGGGGCTTTACAATGAGCAGTTCTTC